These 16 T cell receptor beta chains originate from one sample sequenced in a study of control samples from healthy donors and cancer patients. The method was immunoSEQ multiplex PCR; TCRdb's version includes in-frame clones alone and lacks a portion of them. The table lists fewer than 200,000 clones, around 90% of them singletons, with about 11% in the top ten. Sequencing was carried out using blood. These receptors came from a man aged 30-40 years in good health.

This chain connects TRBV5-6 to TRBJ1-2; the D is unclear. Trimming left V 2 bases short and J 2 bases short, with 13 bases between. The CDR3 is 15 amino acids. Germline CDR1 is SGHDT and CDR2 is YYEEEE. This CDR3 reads CASSLVGNSNYGYTF. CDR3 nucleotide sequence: TGTGCCAGCAGCTTAGTGGGAAACAGCAACTATGGCTACACCTTC.

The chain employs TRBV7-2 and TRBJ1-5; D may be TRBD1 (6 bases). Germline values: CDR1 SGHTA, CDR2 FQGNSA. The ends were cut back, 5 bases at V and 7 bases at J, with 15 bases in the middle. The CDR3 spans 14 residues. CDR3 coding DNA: TGTGCCAGCAGCCAACAGGGTGATGGACAGCCCCAGCATTTT. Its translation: CASSQQGDGQPQHF.

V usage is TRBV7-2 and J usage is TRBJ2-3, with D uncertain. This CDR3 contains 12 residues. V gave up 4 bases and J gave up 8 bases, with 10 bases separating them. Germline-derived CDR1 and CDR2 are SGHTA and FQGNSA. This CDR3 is CASSSYSGTQYF. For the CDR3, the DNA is TGTGCCAGCAGCTCGTACTCGGGTACGCAGTATTTT.

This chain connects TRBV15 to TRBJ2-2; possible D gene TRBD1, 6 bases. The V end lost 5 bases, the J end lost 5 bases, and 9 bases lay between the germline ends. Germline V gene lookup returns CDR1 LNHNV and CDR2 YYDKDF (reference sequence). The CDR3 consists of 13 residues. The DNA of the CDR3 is TGTGCCACCAGCTGGACAGTAACCGGGGAGCTGTTTTTT. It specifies CATSWTVTGELFF.

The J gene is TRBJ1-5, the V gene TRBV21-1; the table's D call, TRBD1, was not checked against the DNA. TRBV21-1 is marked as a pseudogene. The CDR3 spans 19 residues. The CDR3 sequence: CASSRKAPPTGIYNQPQHF. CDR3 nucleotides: TGTGCCAGCAGCAGAAAAGCCCCCCCGACAGGGATCTACAATCAGCCCCAGCATTTT.

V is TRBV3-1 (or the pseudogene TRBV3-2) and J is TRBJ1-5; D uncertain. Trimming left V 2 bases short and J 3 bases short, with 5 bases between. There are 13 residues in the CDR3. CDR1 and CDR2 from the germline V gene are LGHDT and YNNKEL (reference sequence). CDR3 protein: CASSQFVNQPQHF. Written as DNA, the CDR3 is TGTGCCAGCAGCCAATTTGTCAATCAGCCCCAGCATTTT.

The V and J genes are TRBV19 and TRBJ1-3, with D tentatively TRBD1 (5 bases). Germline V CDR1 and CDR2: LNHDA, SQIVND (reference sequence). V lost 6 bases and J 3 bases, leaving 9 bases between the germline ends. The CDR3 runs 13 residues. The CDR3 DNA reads TGTGCCAGTAGGGGACTGGATGGAAACACCATATATTTT. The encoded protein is CASRGLDGNTIYF.

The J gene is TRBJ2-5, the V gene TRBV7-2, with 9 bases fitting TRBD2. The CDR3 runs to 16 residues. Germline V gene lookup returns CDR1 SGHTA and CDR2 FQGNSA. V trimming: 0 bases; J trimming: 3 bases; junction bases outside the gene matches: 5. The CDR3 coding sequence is TGTGCCAGCAGCTTAGCGGGAGCGGGAGGAAAAGAGACCCAGTACTTC. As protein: CASSLAGAGGKETQYF.

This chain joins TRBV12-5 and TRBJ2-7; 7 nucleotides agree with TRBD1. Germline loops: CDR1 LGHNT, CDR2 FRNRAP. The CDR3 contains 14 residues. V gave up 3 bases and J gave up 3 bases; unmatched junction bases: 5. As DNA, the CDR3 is TGTGCTAGTGGTTTCCGGGACAGACTCTACGAGCAGTACTTC. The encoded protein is CASGFRDRLYEQYF. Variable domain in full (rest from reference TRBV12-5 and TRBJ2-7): DARVTQTPRHKVTEMGQEVTMRCQPILGHNTVFWYRQTMMQGLELLAYFRNRAPLDDSGMPKDRFSAEMPDATLATLKIQPSEPRDSAVYFCASGFRDRLYEQYFGPGTRLTVT.

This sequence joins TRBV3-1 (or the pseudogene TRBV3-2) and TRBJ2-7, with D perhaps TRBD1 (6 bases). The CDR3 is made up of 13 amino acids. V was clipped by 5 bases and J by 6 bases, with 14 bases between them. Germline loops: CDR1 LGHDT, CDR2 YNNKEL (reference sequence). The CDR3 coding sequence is TGTGCCAGCAGCTACAGGGAAGGGTTCGAGCAGTACTTC. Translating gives CASSYREGFEQYF.

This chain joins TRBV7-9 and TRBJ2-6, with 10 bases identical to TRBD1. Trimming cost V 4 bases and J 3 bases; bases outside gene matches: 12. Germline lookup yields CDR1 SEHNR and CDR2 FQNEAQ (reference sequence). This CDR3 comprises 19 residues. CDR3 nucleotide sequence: TGTGCCAGCAGCTCCTCGTACCGGGACAGGGGCTTTGGGGCCAACGTCCTGACTTTC. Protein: CASSSSYRDRGFGANVLTF.

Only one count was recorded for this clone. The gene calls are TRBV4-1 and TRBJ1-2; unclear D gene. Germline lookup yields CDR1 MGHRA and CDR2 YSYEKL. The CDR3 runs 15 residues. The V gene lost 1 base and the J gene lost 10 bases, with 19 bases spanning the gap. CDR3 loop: CASSQVGGRKRAYTF. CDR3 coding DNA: TGCGCCAGCAGCCAAGTTGGAGGGAGAAAGAGAGCCTACACCTTC.

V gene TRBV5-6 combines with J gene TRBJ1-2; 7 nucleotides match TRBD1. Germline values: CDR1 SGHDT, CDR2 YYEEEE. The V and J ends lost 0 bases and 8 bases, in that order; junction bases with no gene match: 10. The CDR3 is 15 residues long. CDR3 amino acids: CASSLGQGVSGGYTF. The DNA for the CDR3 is TGTGCCAGCAGCTTGGGACAGGGTGTTTCGGGCGGCTACACCTTC.

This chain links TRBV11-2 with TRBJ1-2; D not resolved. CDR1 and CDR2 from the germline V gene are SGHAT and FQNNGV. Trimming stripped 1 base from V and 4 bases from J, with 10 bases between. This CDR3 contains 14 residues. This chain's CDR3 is CASSLGSSFYGYTF. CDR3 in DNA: TGTGCCAGCAGCTTAGGCAGTTCCTTCTATGGCTACACCTTC.

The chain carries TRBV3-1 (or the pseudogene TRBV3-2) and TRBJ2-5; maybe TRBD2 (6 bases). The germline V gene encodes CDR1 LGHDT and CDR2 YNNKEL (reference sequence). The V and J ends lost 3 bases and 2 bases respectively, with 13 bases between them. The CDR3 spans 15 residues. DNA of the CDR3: TGTGCCAGCAGCCAGGGGGACGGGGGACAAGAGACCCAGTACTTC. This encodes CASSQGDGGQETQYF.

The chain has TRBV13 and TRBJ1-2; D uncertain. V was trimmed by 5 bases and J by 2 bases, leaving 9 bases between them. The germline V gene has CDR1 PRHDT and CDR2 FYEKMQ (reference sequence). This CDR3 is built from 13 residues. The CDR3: CASSPRTNYGYTF. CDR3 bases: TGTGCCAGCAGCCCCCGAACAAACTATGGCTACACCTTC.